A selection of T cell receptor beta chains follows, all from one sample in a study of cytotoxic CD8 clonotypes in ibrutinib-treated CLL. Measured with immunoSEQ multiplex PCR; TCRdb has only the in-frame clones, and not every one. The repertoire holds 250,000 to 350,000 clones, with approximately 76% as singletons. The source material was PBMCs, sampled at disease progression, from a patient treated with ibrutinib. Every receptor here comes from a human donor with chronic lymphocytic leukemia. CDR3s include the opening cysteine and the closing phenylalanine or tryptophan. The order of the fields is J gene, clone size, D gene, V gene, CDR3 DNA, CDR3 protein. The D gene is left open where the match is weak. Some rows have no size entry. The others give once, few or many, or a class for an expanded clone.

TRBJ2-3 NA NA TRBV5-6 TGTGCCAGCCGACCCTTGAGGGTGATAAACACAGATACGCAGTATTTT CASRPLRVINTDTQYF
TRBJ1-1 NA NA TRBV29-1 TGCAGCGTTCGGTGGGGGTCCGGTGAAGCTTTCTTT CSVRWGSGEAFF
TRBJ2-1 NA NA TRBV2 TGTGCCAGCAACTCCGGAGGGAGCTCCTACAATGAGCAGTTCTTC CASNSGGSSYNEQFF
TRBJ2-7 NA NA TRBV7-8 TGTGCCAGCAGCGTAAATACCGCCCAGTACTTC CASSVNTAQYF
TRBJ1-2 NA NA TRBV15 TGTGCCACCAGCAGAGGAGGCAGGGGAAACTATGGCTACACCTTC CATSRGGRGNYGYTF
TRBJ2-5 NA NA TRBV29-1 TGCAGCGTTGATCGTCACCCGAACGGGGAGACCCAGTACTTC CSVDRHPNGETQYF
TRBJ1-5 NA TRBD1 TRBV6-6 TGTGCCAGCAGTTACTCGACAGGGGGCGCGAGGCAGCCCCAGCATTTT CASSYSTGGARQPQHF
TRBJ2-2 few NA TRBV27 TGTGCCAGCAGCCTACCCTACACCGGGGAGCTGTTTTTT CASSLPYTGELFF
TRBJ1-6 NA TRBD1 TRBV5-1 TGCGCCAGCAGCTTGGTGGCGGCAGGGGGTAATTCACCCCTCCACTTT CASSLVAAGGNSPLHF
TRBJ2-3 NA NA TRBV5-4 TGTGCCACCTCGACGGCGGGATCCACAGATACGCAGTATTTT CATSTAGSTDTQYF
TRBJ1-6 NA NA TRBV2 TGTGCCAGCACGGAGACTCGGGGGTTGTCACCCCTCCACTTT CASTETRGLSPLHF
TRBJ2-7 NA TRBD1 TRBV5-4 TGTGCCAGCAGCTTAACAGGGGCTTCCTACGAGCAGTACTTC CASSLTGASYEQYF
TRBJ2-5 NA TRBD2 TRBV12-5 TGTGCTAGTGGTTTGGTACGAACTAGCGGGCAAGAGACCCAGTACTTC CASGLVRTSGQETQYF
TRBJ2-3 NA NA TRBV2 TGTGCCAGCAGGCGGGACAGAAGATCGGTAGATACGCAGTATTTT CASRRDRRSVDTQYF
TRBJ1-3 NA NA TRBV5-8 TGTGCCAGCAGCCGGACGAGGGAACTTGGAGGAAACACCATATATTTT CASSRTRELGGNTIYF
TRBJ1-2 NA NA TRBV6-5 TGTGCCGTTACCGGGACGGCGGACTATGGCTACACCTTC CAVTGTADYGYTF
TRBJ2-7 once TRBD1 TRBV4-1 TGCGCCAGCAAAATGGGACAGTCGCCTCTGTACGAGCAGTACTTC CASKMGQSPLYEQYF